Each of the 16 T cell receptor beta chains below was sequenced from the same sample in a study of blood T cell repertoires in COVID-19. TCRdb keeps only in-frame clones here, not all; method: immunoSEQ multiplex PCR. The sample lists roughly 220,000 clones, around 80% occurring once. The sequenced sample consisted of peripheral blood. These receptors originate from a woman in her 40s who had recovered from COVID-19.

The CDR3 DNA sequence: TGTGCCAGCACCGCGTCGGGGGTTGAAAAACTGTTTTTT. This gives the protein CASTASGVEKLFF. The chain combines TRBV7-9 with TRBJ1-4, with D possibly TRBD1 on 5 matching bases. CDR3 length: 13 residues. The V and J ends lost 7 bases and 7 bases respectively, with 13 bases between them. CDR1 is SEHNR and CDR2 is FQNEAQ in the germline V gene (reference sequence). The full variable domain, its missing parts supplied by reference TRBV7-9 and TRBJ1-4, is DTGVSQNPRHKITKRGQNVTFRCDPISEHNRLYWYRQTLGQGPEFLTYFQNEAQLEKSRLLSDRFSAERPKGSFSTLEIQRTEQGDSAMYLCASTASGVEKLFFGSGTQLSVL.

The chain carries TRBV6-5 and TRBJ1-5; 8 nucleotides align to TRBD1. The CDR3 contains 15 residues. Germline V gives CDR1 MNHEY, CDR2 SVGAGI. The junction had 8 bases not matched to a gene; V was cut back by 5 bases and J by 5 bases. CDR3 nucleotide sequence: TGTGCCAGCAGTCCATACACAGGGGGGGATCAGCCCCAGCATTTT. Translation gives CASSPYTGGDQPQHF.

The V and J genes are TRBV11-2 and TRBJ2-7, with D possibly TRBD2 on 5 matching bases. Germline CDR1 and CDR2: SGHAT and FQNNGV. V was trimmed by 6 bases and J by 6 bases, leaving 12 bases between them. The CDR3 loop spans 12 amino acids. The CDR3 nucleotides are TGTGCCAGCAGTTTCTCGGGGTTCGAGCAGTACTTC. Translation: CASSFSGFEQYF. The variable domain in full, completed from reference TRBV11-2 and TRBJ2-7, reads EAGVAQSPRYKIIEKRQSVAFWCNPISGHATLYWYQQILGQGPKLLIQFQNNGVVDDSQLPKDRFSAERLKGVDSTLKIQPAKLEDSAVYLCASSFSGFEQYFGPGTRLTVT.

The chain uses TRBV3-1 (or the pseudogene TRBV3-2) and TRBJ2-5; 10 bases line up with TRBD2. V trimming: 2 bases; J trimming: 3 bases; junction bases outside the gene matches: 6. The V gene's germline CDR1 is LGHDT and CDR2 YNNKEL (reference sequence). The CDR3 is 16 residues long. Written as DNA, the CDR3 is TGTGCCAGCAGCCAATATATTACTAGCGGGGAAGAGACCCAGTACTTC. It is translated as CASSQYITSGEETQYF.

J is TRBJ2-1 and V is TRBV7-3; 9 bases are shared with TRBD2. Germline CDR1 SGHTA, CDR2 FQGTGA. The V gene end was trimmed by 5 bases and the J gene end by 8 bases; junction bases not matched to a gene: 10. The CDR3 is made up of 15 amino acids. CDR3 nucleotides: TGTGCCAGCAGCGATCAGCGGGGGGCCGGGGATGAGCAGTTCTTC. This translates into CASSDQRGAGDEQFF.

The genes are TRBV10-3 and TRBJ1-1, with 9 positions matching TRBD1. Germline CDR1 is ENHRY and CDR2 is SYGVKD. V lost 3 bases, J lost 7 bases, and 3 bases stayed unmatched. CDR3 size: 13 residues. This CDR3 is CAISEGDRVEAFF. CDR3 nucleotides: TGTGCCATCAGTGAAGGGGACAGGGTTGAAGCTTTCTTT.

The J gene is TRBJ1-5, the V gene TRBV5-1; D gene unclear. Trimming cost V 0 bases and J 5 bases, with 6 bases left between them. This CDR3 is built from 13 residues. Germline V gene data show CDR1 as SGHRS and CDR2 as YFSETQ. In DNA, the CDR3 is TGCGCCAGCAGCTTGGGCGGGGATCAGCCCCAGCATTTT. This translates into CASSLGGDQPQHF.

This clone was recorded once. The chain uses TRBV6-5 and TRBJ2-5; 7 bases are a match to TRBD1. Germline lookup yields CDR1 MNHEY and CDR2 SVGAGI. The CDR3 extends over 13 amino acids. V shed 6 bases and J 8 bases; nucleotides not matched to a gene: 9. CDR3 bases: TGTGCCAGCAGCGCGACAGGGCACATTACCCAGTACTTC. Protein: CASSATGHITQYF.

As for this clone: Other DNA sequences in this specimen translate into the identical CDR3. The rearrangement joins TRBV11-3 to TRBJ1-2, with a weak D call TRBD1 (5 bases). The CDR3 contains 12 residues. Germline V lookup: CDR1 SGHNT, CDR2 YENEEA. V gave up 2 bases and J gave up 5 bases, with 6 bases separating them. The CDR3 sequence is CASSLSGYGYTF. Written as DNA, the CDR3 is TGTGCCAGCAGCTTATCAGGGTATGGCTACACCTTC.

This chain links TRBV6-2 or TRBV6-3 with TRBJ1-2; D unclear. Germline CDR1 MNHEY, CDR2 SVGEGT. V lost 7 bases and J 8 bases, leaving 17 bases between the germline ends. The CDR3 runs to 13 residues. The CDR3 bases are TGTGCCAGCACCCCAGGACCGAGGAGGGGCTACACCTTC. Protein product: CASTPGPRRGYTF.

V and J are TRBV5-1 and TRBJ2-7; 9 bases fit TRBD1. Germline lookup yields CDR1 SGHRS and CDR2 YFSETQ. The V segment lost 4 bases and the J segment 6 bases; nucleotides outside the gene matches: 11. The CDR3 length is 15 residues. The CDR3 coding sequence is TGCGCCAGCAGCCCGGAGGGAGGACAGGGGCGCGAGCAGTACTTC. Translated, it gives CASSPEGGQGREQYF.

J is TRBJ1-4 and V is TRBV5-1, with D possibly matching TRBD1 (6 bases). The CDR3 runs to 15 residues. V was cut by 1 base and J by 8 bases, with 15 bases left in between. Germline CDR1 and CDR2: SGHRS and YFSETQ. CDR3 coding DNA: TGCGCCAGCAGCTTGTCTACAGGGAAATTCGAAAAACTGTTTTTT. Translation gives CASSLSTGKFEKLFF.

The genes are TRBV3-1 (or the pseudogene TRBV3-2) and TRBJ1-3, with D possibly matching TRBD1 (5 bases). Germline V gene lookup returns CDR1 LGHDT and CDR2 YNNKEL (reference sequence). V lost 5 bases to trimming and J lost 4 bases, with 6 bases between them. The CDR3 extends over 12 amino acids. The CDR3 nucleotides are TGTGCCAGCAGCTGGACAGGAAACACCATATATTTT. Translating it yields CASSWTGNTIYF.

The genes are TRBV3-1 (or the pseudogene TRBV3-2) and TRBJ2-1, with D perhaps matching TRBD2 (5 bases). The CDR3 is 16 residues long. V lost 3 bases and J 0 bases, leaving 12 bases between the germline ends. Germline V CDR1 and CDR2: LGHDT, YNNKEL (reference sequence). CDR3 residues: CASSHTAESSYNEQFF. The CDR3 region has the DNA TGTGCCAGCAGCCATACAGCGGAAAGCTCCTACAATGAGCAGTTCTTC.

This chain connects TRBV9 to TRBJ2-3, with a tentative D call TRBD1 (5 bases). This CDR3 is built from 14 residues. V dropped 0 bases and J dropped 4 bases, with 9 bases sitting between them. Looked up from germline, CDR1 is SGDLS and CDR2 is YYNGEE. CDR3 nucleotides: TGTGCCAGCAGCGTAGTCCAGGGTGCAGATACGCAGTATTTT. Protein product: CASSVVQGADTQYF. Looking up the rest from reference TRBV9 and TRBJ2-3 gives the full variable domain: DSGVTQTPKHLITATGQRVTLRCSPRSGDLSVYWYQQSLDQGLQFLIQYYNGEERAKGNILERFSAQQFPDLHSELNLSSLELGDSALYFCASSVVQGADTQYFGPGTRLTVL.

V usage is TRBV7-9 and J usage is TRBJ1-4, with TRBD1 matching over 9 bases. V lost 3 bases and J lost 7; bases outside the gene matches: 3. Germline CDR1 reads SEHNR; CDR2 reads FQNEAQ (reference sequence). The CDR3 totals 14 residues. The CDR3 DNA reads TGTGCCAGCAGCTTCACAGGGGGCCGTGAAAAACTGTTTTTT. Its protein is CASSFTGGREKLFF.